This T cell receptor beta chain was found in a study of blood T cell repertoires in COVID-19. Study-wide context: COVID-19 samples collected from the United States, Italy and Spain covered acute and convalescent phases.

Germline assignment: CDR1 SGHDN and CDR2 FVKESK. The V end was cut by 0 bases, the J end by 0 bases, with 10 bases between. This CDR3 contains 16 residues. The method was immunoSEQ multiplex PCR; TCRdb's version includes in-frame clones alone and lacks a portion of them. Among approximately 440,000 clones, approximately 88% were seen once, and the ten largest hold about 12%. V is TRBV14 and J is TRBJ2-3, with D maybe TRBD2 (6 bases). Sequencing was carried out using peripheral blood. This receptor was taken from a woman aged 45-65 years with COVID-19, enrolled during active disease. The CDR3 is CASSQDGGISTDTQYF. The CDR3 bases are TGTGCCAGCAGCCAAGATGGCGGGATCAGCACAGATACGCAGTATTTT.